Reported below is one TCR beta chain. These data belong to a study of blood T cell repertoires in COVID-19. Across the study: Acute and convalescent COVID-19 samples came from the United States, Italy and Spain. PBMCs, B-cell-depleted T cells, or T cells were the source of the cDNA or gDNA that made up the material.

With 4 bases removed from V and 5 bases from J, the gap between germline ends came to 6 bases. CDR3 size: 12 residues. Germline-derived CDR1 and CDR2 are SNHLY and FYNNEI. In the original processing: Reference gene primers were amplified, and this amplification served to estimate nucleated cell counts. Sequenced by immunoSEQ multiplex PCR; TCRdb stores in-frame clones only, minus some. The DNA was the basis for D and trimming; V, J and clone size are from that table. Of roughly 350,000 clones in the sample, almost 90% were seen once. Those enrolled in Seattle joined during active infection and were followed longitudinally afterward.

The TCR was taken from a woman aged 65 to 85 with COVID-19, enrolled during active disease. This sequence joins TRBV2 and TRBJ2-1, with D possibly matching TRBD2 (6 bases). The sequenced sample was peripheral blood. Here the CDR3 DNA reads TGTGCCAGCAGTGGCGGGGACAATGAGCAGTTCTTC. It encodes CASSGGDNEQFF.